These 21 T cell receptor beta chains originate from one sample sequenced in a study of cytomegalovirus exposure and HLA in healthy donors. The PCR had 60 Vbeta and 13 Jbeta primers. Here immunoSEQ multiplex PCR was the method, and the copy in TCRdb shows in-frame clones only, minus some. The sample includes about 190,000 clones, 70% to 75% seen only once; the top ten take approximately 4.8%. The sequenced material came from PBMCs. These receptors originate from a young man in good health and CMV-seropositive.

The V and J genes are TRBV19 and TRBJ1-2, with 7 bases that match TRBD1. Unmatched junction bases numbered 10, after V lost 7 bases and J lost 2 bases. Germline CDR1 is LNHDA and CDR2 is SQIVND (reference sequence). This CDR3 has 15 residues. The CDR3 reads CASTVTGAFNYGYTF. The CDR3 DNA follows: TGTGCCAGTACCGTTACAGGGGCCTTCAACTATGGCTACACCTTC. Together with reference TRBV19 and TRBJ1-2, the CDR3 gives the full variable domain: DGGITQSPKYLFRKEGQNVTLSCEQNLNHDAMYWYRQDPGQGLRLIYYSQIVNDFQKGDIAEGYSVSREKKESFPLTVTSAQKNPTAFYLCASTVTGAFNYGYTFGSGTRLTVV.

In this sample, this clone turned up a few times. The chain is built from TRBV7-2 and TRBJ2-2; 7 bases agree with TRBD1. This CDR3 contains 14 residues. V was pared by 6 bases and J by 7 bases, with 8 bases of the junction left unmatched. Germline CDR1 and CDR2: SGHTA and FQGNSA. The CDR3: CASRFDRVGGELFF. CDR3 in DNA: TGTGCCAGCAGGTTCGACAGGGTCGGCGGGGAGCTGTTTTTT.

The J gene is TRBJ2-1, the V gene TRBV5-5; maybe TRBD1 (6 bases). Per germline, CDR1 SGHKS and CDR2 YYEKEE (reference sequence). With 3 bases removed from V and 6 bases from J, the gap between germline ends came to 10 bases. CDR3 size: 13 residues. CDR3 residues: CASSSVRGNEQFF. CDR3 nucleotides: TGTGCCAGCAGCTCTGTCAGGGGCAATGAGCAGTTCTTC.

CDR3 nucleotides: TGTGCCAGCTCACCCCGTAAAGCGGGGGCGGCAAACATTCAGTACTTC. This encodes CASSPRKAGAANIQYF. This chain links TRBV18 with TRBJ2-4, with 8 bases identical to TRBD2. The ends lost 3 bases at V and 6 bases at J; junction bases unmatched: 10. The CDR3 covers 16 residues. The germline gives CDR1 KGHSH, CDR2 LQKENI.

This clone was counted a few times. The genes are TRBV28 and TRBJ1-1, with a weak D call TRBD1 (6 bases). The CDR3 runs 13 residues. The germline V gene has CDR1 MDHEN and CDR2 SYDVKM. Trimming shortened V by 1 base and J by 4 bases, and 7 bases separated the two germline ends. The CDR3 DNA reads TGTGCCAGCAGTTTATCCAGGGGCACTGAAGCTTTCTTT. Translation: CASSLSRGTEAFF.

This clone was picked up a small number of times. The chain links TRBV7-2 to TRBJ2-1; D is unclear. V lost 5 bases and J lost 0, with 11 bases in between. The CDR3 contains 15 residues. CDR1 SGHTA and CDR2 FQGNSA come from the germline V gene. CDR3 sequence: CASSRDLSSYNEQFF. The CDR3 DNA sequence: TGTGCCAGCAGCCGTGATCTGAGCTCCTACAATGAGCAGTTCTTC. The complete variable domain, with remaining parts taken from reference TRBV7-2 and TRBJ2-1, reads GAGVSQSPSNKVTEKGKDVELRCDPISGHTALYWYRQSLGQGLEFLIYFQGNSAPDKSGLPSDRFSAERTGGSVSTLTIQRTQQEDSAVYLCASSRDLSSYNEQFFGPGTRLTVL.

The chain recombines TRBV2 with TRBJ2-5; D is possibly TRBD1 (5 bases). The end of the DNA fits TRBJ2-7 better, so the J call may be wrong. Germline V gene sequence: CDR1 SNHLY, CDR2 FYNNEI. This CDR3 contains 14 residues. The CDR3 nucleotides are TGTGCCACCATTCGACTTTTGGGGCACCCCGAGCAGTACTTC. Translating gives CATIRLLGHPEQYF.

J is TRBJ1-2 and V is TRBV7-2; D ambiguous. The V and J ends lost 6 bases and 11 bases respectively, with 19 bases between them. Germline lookup yields CDR1 SGHTA and CDR2 FQGNSA. The CDR3 is 13 amino acids. This chain's CDR3 is CASRKNSGGKYTF. The CDR3 nucleotides read TGTGCCAGCAGAAAAAACAGCGGAGGAAAATACACCTTC. The entire variable domain, with the rest obtained from reference TRBV7-2 and TRBJ1-2, is as follows: GAGVSQSPSNKVTEKGKDVELRCDPISGHTALYWYRQSLGQGLEFLIYFQGNSAPDKSGLPSDRFSAERTGGSVSTLTIQRTQQEDSAVYLCASRKNSGGKYTFGSGTRLTVV.

This clone has more than one count but fewer than ten. This chain links TRBV9 with TRBJ2-3; TRBD2 is a possible D gene (5 bases). Germline V gives CDR1 SGDLS, CDR2 YYNGEE. V was shortened by 3 bases and J by 2 bases, with 7 bases between the two germline ends. This CDR3 is 13 amino acids long. Written as DNA, the CDR3 is TGTGCCAGCAGCGGGACTGTCACAGATACGCAGTATTTT. Its translation is CASSGTVTDTQYF. Based on the CDR3 plus reference TRBV9 and TRBJ2-3, the full variable domain is DSGVTQTPKHLITATGQRVTLRCSPRSGDLSVYWYQQSLDQGLQFLIQYYNGEERAKGNILERFSAQQFPDLHSELNLSSLELGDSALYFCASSGTVTDTQYFGPGTRLTVL.

A word on this clone: At the DNA level, this CDR3 is encoded by other sequences in the same sample as well. The J gene is TRBJ2-1, the V gene TRBV6-1; 10 positions agree with TRBD1. The length of the CDR3 is 14 residues. The germline CDR1 and CDR2 sequences are MNHNS and SASEGT. Trimming cost V 7 bases and J 10 bases; bases outside gene matches: 10. CDR3 in DNA: TGTGCCAGCAATCTTGGACAGGGGGTTGGGGAGCAGTTCTTC. The encoded protein is CASNLGQGVGEQFF.

The rearrangement links TRBV13 to TRBJ2-7, with a possible D match to TRBD1 (7 bases). This CDR3 is 17 amino acids long. The germline CDR1 and CDR2 sequences are PRHDT and FYEKMQ (reference sequence). Trimming took 2 bases from V and 0 from J, leaving 17 bases between them. This CDR3 reads CASSLREDRRASYEQYF. CDR3 DNA sequence: TGTGCCAGCAGCTTAAGGGAGGACAGGAGGGCCTCCTACGAGCAGTACTTC.

V and J are TRBV6-5 and TRBJ1-5, with TRBD1 matching 9 bases. After removal of 6 bases from V and 4 bases from J, the junction contained 7 bases not matched to a gene. Looked up from germline, CDR1 is MNHEY and CDR2 is SVGAGI. This CDR3 spans 15 amino acids. Here the CDR3 DNA reads TGTGCCAGCAGAACAGGGACAGGGAATAATCAGCCCCAGCATTTT. This codes for CASRTGTGNNQPQHF.

This clone has a single count. The rearrangement uses TRBV2 and TRBJ1-2; perhaps TRBD1 as D (6 bases). This CDR3 is built from 12 residues. CDR1 is SNHLY, CDR2 FYNNEI, per germline. V was cut by 6 bases and J by 8 bases, with 13 bases left in between. The CDR3 loop is CASSFTGQGYTF. The CDR3 nucleotides read TGTGCCAGCAGCTTCACAGGACAGGGCTACACCTTC.

This clone occurred once. The chain joins TRBV13 to TRBJ1-4, with D possibly matching TRBD1 (5 bases). This CDR3 contains 14 residues. Trimming removed 4 bases from V and 6 bases from J, with 12 bases in between. Germline values: CDR1 PRHDT, CDR2 FYEKMQ (reference sequence). The DNA of the CDR3 is TGTGCCAGCAGCTCCCGTAGGGGTGATGAAAAACTGTTTTTT. Protein product: CASSSRRGDEKLFF.

This chain links TRBV6-1 with TRBJ2-3, with D unclear. The CDR3 is 11 residues long. V was trimmed by 7 bases and J by 6 bases, leaving 8 bases between them. The V gene's germline CDR1 is MNHNS and CDR2 SASEGT. Written as DNA, the CDR3 is TGTGCCAGCACCCTCGAGGATACGCAGTATTTT. This codes for CASTLEDTQYF.

This clone was observed once. The chain carries TRBV18 and TRBJ1-2, with D possibly being TRBD1 (5 bases). V lost 3 bases, J lost 8 bases, and 16 bases lay in between. Germline-derived CDR1 and CDR2 are KGHSH and LQKENI. The CDR3 has 14 residues. CDR3 in DNA: TGTGCCAGCTCACCGTCGGGCAGGGAGGGAGGCTACACCTTC. Protein product: CASSPSGREGGYTF.

V and J are TRBV28 and TRBJ2-7; TRBD1 agrees at 7 bases. The germline gives CDR1 MDHEN, CDR2 SYDVKM. The CDR3 runs to 14 residues. J was trimmed by 5 bases and V by 5 bases; bases with no gene match: 9. CDR3 sequence (DNA): TGTGCCAGCAGTAACACAGGGGTTCGCCACGAGCAGTACTTC. This translates into CASSNTGVRHEQYF. Based on the CDR3 plus reference TRBV28 and TRBJ2-7, the full variable domain is DVKVTQSSRYLVKRTGEKVFLECVQDMDHENMFWYRQDPGLGLRLIYFSYDVKMKEKGDIPEGYSVSREKKERFSLILESASTNQTSMYLCASSNTGVRHEQYFGPGTRLTVT.

The CDR3 sequence: CASSLDRGISYEQYF. The CDR3 nucleotides are TGTGCCAGCAGTTTGGACAGGGGAATATCCTACGAGCAGTACTTC. V usage is TRBV28 and J usage is TRBJ2-7; 9 bases are a match to TRBD1. After removal of 3 bases from V and 1 base from J, the junction contained 4 bases not matched to a gene. Germline V gene sequence: CDR1 MDHEN, CDR2 SYDVKM. The CDR3 loop spans 15 amino acids.

The chain couples TRBV13 to TRBJ2-2; TRBD2 might be the D (7 bases). The CDR3 has 14 amino acids. From germline, CDR1 is PRHDT and CDR2 FYEKMQ (reference sequence). CDR3 region: CGSRGGGYTGELFF. DNA of the CDR3: TGTGGCTCCCGGGGCGGGGGCTACACCGGGGAGCTGTTTTTT.

The chain carries TRBV15 and TRBJ2-5; the match to TRBD2 covers 10 bases. CDR3 length equals 15 residues. The germline CDR1 and CDR2 sequences are LNHNV and YYDKDF (reference sequence). Trimming cost V 0 bases and J 4 bases; bases outside gene matches: 2. The CDR3 DNA follows: TGTGCCACCAGCAGAGATAGCGGGAGGTTAGAGACCCAGTACTTC. This translates into CATSRDSGRLETQYF.

The rearrangement joins TRBV19 to TRBJ2-5; 7 nucleotides line up with TRBD2. The V segment lost 0 bases and the J segment 4 bases; nucleotides outside the gene matches: 8. The CDR3 covers 16 residues. The germline V gene has CDR1 LNHDA and CDR2 SQIVND (reference sequence). This CDR3 is CASSIDLTGGGETQYF. CDR3 DNA sequence: TGTGCCAGTAGTATAGATCTAACGGGAGGTGGAGAGACCCAGTACTTC.